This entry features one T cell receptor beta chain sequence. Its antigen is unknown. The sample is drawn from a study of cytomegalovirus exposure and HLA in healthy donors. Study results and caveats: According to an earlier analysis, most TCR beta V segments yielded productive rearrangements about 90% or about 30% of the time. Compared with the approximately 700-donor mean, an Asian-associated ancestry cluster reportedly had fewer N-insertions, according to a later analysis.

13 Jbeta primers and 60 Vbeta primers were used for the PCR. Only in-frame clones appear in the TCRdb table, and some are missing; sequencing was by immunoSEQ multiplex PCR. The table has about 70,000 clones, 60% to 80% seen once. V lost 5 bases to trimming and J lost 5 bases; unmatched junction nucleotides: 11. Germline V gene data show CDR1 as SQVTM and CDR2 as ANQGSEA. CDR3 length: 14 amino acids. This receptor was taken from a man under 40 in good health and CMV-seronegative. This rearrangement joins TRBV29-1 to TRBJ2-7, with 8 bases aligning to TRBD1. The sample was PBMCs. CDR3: CSVFGQGNKNEQYF. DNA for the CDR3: TGCAGCGTTTTCGGACAGGGCAATAAAAACGAGCAGTACTTC.